The 17 T cell receptor beta chains below were found in one sample sequenced in a study of identical twins. A single record per CDR3 protein comes from TCRdb applying MiXCR to the 5' RACE reads. The sample yields 1.5 million to 2 million distinct CDR3 sequences, around a third seen once. Sequenced: cord blood. These receptors came from a newborn girl in good health.

The genes are TRBV6-1 and TRBJ1-1, with 8 nucleotides matching TRBD1. The CDR3 length is 16 residues. The V gene end was trimmed by 6 bases and the J gene end by 6 bases; junction bases not matched to a gene: 15. Germline V gene lookup returns CDR1 MNHNS and CDR2 SASEGT. The CDR3 nucleotides are TGTGCCAGCAGGGGGGGGCCCGGGACAGGTATCCCTGAAGCTTTCTTT. Its translation: CASRGGPGTGIPEAFF.

This clonotype was detected only a few times. The chain joins TRBV25-1 to TRBJ1-5, with D unresolved. Germline V gene lookup returns CDR1 MGHDK and CDR2 SYGVNS. There are 13 residues in the CDR3. Deletions cut 4 bases from V and 5 bases from J, with 9 bases between. In DNA, the CDR3 is TGTGCCAGCAGTGCCTACAGCGATCAGCCCCAGCATTTT. Protein sequence: CASSAYSDQPQHF.

The gene calls are TRBV7-9 and TRBJ2-7; 9 positions match TRBD1. CDR3 length: 13 amino acids. Germline CDR1 reads SEHNR; CDR2 reads FQNEAQ (reference sequence). With V trimmed by 11 bases and J by 0 bases, 5 bases remained unmatched. The CDR3 DNA reads as TGTGCCGGCCGACAGGGGGACTCCTACGAGCAGTACTTC. Protein sequence: CAGRQGDSYEQYF.

This clonotype has a count of ten or more. The chain combines TRBV6-2 or TRBV6-3 with TRBJ2-3, with D tentatively TRBD2 (6 bases). The CDR3 sequence is 15 residues long. Germline-derived CDR1 and CDR2 are MNHEY and SVGEGT. Trimming removed 4 bases from V and 2 bases from J, with 13 bases in between. CDR3 protein: CASSSSGLTTDTQYF. The DNA of the CDR3 is TGTGCCAGCAGTTCCTCGGGACTTACCACAGATACGCAGTATTTT.

The chain carries TRBV3-1 and TRBJ2-5, with 7 bases that match TRBD2. Trimming at V came to 0 bases and at J to 2 bases, leaving 15 bases not matched to a gene. Germline CDR1 is LGHDT and CDR2 is YNNKEL (reference sequence). The CDR3 is made up of 19 amino acids. The CDR3 loop is CASSQESPLLARQQETQYF. In DNA form, the CDR3 reads TGTGCCAGCAGCCAAGAGTCCCCTCTACTAGCGCGCCAACAAGAGACCCAGTACTTC.

The chain couples TRBV20-1 to TRBJ2-5; no clear D. This CDR3 comprises 16 residues. V shed 6 bases and J shed 11 bases, with 31 bases lying between them. Germline-derived CDR1 and CDR2 are DFQATT and SNEGSKA (reference sequence). CDR3 amino acids: CSASLSRHSSYNEQYF. As DNA, the CDR3 is TGCAGTGCCAGTCTAAGCCGCCATAGCTCCTACAATGAGCAGTACTTC.

This clonotype was detected a few times. The rearrangement links TRBV6-5 to TRBJ2-4, with TRBD1 as a possible D gene (6 bases). The V gene lost 0 bases and the J gene lost 3 bases, with 6 bases spanning the gap. The CDR3 loop spans 14 amino acids. CDR1 is MNHEY and CDR2 is SVGAGI in the germline V gene. The CDR3 DNA reads TGTGCCAGCAGTTACTCGGGACACAAAAACATTCAGTACTTC. Translating gives CASSYSGHKNIQYF.

This clonotype has only one observation. The rearrangement joins TRBV27 to TRBJ2-4, with no clear D. CDR1 is MNHEY and CDR2 is SMNVEV in the germline V gene (reference sequence). The CDR3 runs 14 residues. Trimming stripped 4 bases from V and 9 bases from J, with 16 bases between. CDR3 DNA sequence: TGTGCCAGCAGTTCGACCCGATTGGTGGGCATTCAGTACTTC. It codes for CASSSTRLVGIQYF.

This clonotype was recorded a few times. Its ends do not fully match the called genes, so a read error is possible. The J gene is TRBJ1-5, the V gene TRBV3-1; D ambiguous. This CDR3 comprises 13 residues. The germline CDR1 and CDR2 sequences are LGHDT and YNNKEL (reference sequence). Here the CDR3 reads CASSQGPDQPQHF. The DNA for the CDR3 is TGCGCCAGCAGCCAAGGCCCGGATCAGCCCCAGCATTTT.

V and J are TRBV4-2 and TRBJ2-1; 7 nucleotides line up with TRBD2. The DNA end favors TRBJ2-7, so the J call may be wrong. The germline gives CDR1 LGHNA, CDR2 YNFKEQ. The CDR3 runs to 17 residues. The CDR3 DNA follows: TGTGCCAGCAGCCAAGACTGGGGGAGGGGAGCCTACAATGAGCAGTACTTC. Translated, it gives CASSQDWGRGAYNEQYF.

The genes are TRBV20-1 and TRBJ2-4, with a possible D match to TRBD2 (6 bases). The tail of the sequence fits TRBJ2-7 better, so the J call may be wrong. The germline V gene encodes CDR1 DFQATT and CDR2 SNEGSKA (reference sequence). The length of the CDR3 is 14 residues. The CDR3 DNA reads as TGCAGTGCTATGCGAGGTAGCGGCGAGTCCGAGCAGTACTTC. The encoded protein is CSAMRGSGESEQYF.

This clonotype appeared a few times. V gene TRBV20-1 combines with J gene TRBJ2-5; D not resolved. Trimming took 0 bases from V and 3 from J, leaving 5 bases between them. Germline V CDR1 and CDR2: DFQATT, SNEGSKA (reference sequence). The CDR3 spans 12 residues. The CDR3 coding sequence is TGCAGTGCTAGAGACGATAAAGAGACCCAGTACTTC. Amino acids: CSARDDKETQYF.

On this clonotype: One end of the junction is discordant with germline, which a read error may explain. The V and J genes are TRBV27 and TRBJ2-3; D not resolved. The CDR3 extends over 13 amino acids. CDR1 MNHEY and CDR2 SMNVEV come from the germline V gene (reference sequence). CDR3 sequence reads: CASSLRRADAQYF. Written as DNA, the CDR3 is TGTGCCAGCAGTCTACGCCGCGCAGATGCGCAGTATTTT.

The chain combines TRBV5-6 with TRBJ1-1; 7 positions agree with TRBD1. This CDR3 is 13 amino acids long. CDR1 and CDR2 from the germline V gene are SGHDT and YYEEEE. V lost 0 bases and J lost 7; bases outside the gene matches: 3. The CDR3, as DNA: TGTGCCAGCAGCTTGGAGGGGGCAGATGAAGCTTTCTTT. This codes for CASSLEGADEAFF.

This chain links TRBV11-2 with TRBJ1-4; D unresolved. V was clipped by 1 base and J by 0 bases, with 12 bases between them. CDR1 is SGHAT and CDR2 is FQNNGV in the germline V gene. The CDR3 has 17 residues. The CDR3 spells CASSLGQFTATNEKLFF. The CDR3 bases are TGTGCCAGCAGCTTAGGGCAGTTCACCGCAACTAATGAAAAACTGTTTTTT.

This chain links TRBV20-1 with TRBJ2-1, with 12 bases that match TRBD2. The CDR3 is 16 amino acids. Looked up from germline, CDR1 is DFQATT and CDR2 is SNEGSKA (reference sequence). The J segment lost 10 bases and the V segment lost 6 bases, leaving 16 bases of the junction unmatched. Here the CDR3 reads CSATFLAGGPVWEQFF. CDR3 coding DNA: TGCAGTGCCACCTTTCTAGCGGGAGGGCCGGTCTGGGAGCAGTTCTTC.

This clonotype was found many times. The rearrangement uses TRBV28 and TRBJ2-1; TRBD2 agrees at 11 bases. With 1 base clipped from V and 5 bases from J, the junction kept 10 bases outside the gene matches. Looked up from germline, CDR1 is MDHEN and CDR2 is SYDVKM. The CDR3 totals 18 residues. The CDR3 DNA follows: TGTGCCAGCAGTTTATCGAGGATAGGGACTAGCGGTAACAATGAGCAGTTCTTC. Translated: CASSLSRIGTSGNNEQFF.